Below, one TCR beta chain is given with its context. These data originate in a study of blood T cell repertoires in COVID-19. Study overall: The United States, Italy and Spain provided the acute and convalescent COVID-19 samples. From T cells, B-cell-depleted T cells, or PBMCs came the material, which was cDNA or gDNA.

Authors' processing steps: Reference gene primer amplification yielded estimated nucleated cell counts. Sequenced by immunoSEQ multiplex PCR; TCRdb stores in-frame clones only, minus some. The DNA was the basis for D and trimming; V, J and clone size are from that table. In the table there are tens of thousands of clones, 88% of which are singletons. The receptor was isolated from a man between 45 and 60 years old with active COVID-19. The sample comprised peripheral blood.

The CDR3 coding sequence is TGTGCCTGGAGCGTGGCTAGAGGCGAGACCCAGTACTTC. It translates to CAWSVARGETQYF. The chain recombines TRBV30 with TRBJ2-5; D gene uncertain. CDR1 is GTSNPN, CDR2 SVGIG, per germline (reference sequence). Trimming removed 3 bases at V and 5 bases at J, with 13 bases between. The CDR3 sequence is 13 residues long.